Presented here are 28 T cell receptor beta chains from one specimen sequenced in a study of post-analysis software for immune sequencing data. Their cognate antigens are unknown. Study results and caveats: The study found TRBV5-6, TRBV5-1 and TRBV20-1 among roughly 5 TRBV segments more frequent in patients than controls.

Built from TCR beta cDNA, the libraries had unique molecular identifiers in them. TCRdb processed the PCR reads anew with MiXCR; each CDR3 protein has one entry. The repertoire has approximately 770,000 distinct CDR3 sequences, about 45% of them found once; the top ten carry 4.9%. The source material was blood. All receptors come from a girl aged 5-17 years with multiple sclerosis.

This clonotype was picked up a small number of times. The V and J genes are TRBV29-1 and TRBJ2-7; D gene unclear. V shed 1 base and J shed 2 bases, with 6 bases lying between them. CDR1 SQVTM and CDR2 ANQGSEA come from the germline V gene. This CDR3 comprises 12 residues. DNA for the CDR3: TGCAGCGTTGAAGTAGTTCCCTACGAGCAGTACTTC. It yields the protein CSVEVVPYEQYF.

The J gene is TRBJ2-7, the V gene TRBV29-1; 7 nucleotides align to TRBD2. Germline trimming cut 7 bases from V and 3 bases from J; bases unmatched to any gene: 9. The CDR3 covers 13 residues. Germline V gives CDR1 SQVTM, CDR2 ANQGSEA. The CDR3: CSASRGSLYEQYF. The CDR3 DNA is TGCAGCGCTTCTCGCGGGAGTCTCTACGAGCAGTACTTC.

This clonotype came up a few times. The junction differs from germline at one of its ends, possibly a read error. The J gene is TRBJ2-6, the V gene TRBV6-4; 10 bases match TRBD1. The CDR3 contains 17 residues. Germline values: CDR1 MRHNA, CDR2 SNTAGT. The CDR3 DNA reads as TGTGCCAGCAGTGAGACAGGGGGCCTCTCTGGGGCCAACGTCCGGACTTTC. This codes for CASSETGGLSGANVRTF.

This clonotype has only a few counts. CDR3 bases: TGCAGTGCTAGCGAGGGGTCGCTCCAAGAGACCCAGTACTTC. Translating it yields CSASEGSLQETQYF. The chain carries TRBV20-1 and TRBJ2-5; D is perhaps TRBD1 or TRBD2 (5 bases each). The ends were cut back, 3 bases at V and 1 base at J, with 12 bases in the middle. The CDR3 is made up of 14 amino acids. Per germline, CDR1 DFQATT and CDR2 SNEGSKA (reference sequence).

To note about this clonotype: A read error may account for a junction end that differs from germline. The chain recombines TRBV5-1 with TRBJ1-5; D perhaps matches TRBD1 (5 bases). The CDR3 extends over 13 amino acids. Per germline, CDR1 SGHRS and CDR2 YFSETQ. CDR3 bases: TGCGCCAGCAGCCCGGACATGTATCAGCCCCGGCATTTT. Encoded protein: CASSPDMYQPRHF.

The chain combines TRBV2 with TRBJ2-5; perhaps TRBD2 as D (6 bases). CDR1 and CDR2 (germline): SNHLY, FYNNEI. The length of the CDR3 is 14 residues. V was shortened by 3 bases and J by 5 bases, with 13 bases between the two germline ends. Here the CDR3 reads CASSELRRGETQYF. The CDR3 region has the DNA TGTGCCAGCAGTGAGCTCAGGCGGGGTGAGACCCAGTACTTC.

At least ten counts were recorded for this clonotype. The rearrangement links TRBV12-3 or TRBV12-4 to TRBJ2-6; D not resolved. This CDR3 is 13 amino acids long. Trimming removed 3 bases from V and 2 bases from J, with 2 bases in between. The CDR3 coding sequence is TGTGCCAGCAGTTTGACTGGGGCCAACGTCCTGACTTTC. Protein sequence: CASSLTGANVLTF.

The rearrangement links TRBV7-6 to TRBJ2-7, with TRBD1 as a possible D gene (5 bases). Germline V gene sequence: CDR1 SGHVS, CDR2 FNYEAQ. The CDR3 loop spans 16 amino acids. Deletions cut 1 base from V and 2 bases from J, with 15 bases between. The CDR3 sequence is CASSLGRADSTYEQYF. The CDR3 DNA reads TGTGCCAGCAGCTTAGGCAGGGCGGATAGTACCTACGAGCAGTACTTC.

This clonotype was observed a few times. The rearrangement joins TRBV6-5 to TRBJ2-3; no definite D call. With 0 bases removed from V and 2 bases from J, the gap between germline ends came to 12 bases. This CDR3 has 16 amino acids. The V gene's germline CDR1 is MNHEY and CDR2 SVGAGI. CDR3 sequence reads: CASSYSTPRNTDTQYF. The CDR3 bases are TGTGCCAGCAGTTACTCGACACCCAGAAACACAGATACGCAGTATTTT.

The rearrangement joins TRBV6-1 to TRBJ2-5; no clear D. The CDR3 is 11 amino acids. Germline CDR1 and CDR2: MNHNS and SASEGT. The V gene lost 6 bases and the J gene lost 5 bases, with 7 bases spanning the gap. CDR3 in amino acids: CASRWWETQYF. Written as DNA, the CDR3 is TGTGCCAGCAGATGGTGGGAGACCCAGTACTTC.

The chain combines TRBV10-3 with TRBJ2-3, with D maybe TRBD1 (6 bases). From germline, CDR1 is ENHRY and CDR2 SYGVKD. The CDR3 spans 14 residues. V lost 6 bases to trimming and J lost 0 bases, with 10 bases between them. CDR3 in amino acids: CAISKDSSTDTQYF. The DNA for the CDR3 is TGTGCCATCAGCAAGGACAGCAGCACAGATACGCAGTATTTT.

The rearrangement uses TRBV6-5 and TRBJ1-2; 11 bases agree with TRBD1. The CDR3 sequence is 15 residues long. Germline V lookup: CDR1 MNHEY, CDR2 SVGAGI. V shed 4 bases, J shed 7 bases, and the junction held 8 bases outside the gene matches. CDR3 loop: CASSSGTGGARGYTF. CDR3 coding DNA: TGTGCCAGCAGTTCCGGGACAGGGGGGGCACGTGGCTACACCTTC.

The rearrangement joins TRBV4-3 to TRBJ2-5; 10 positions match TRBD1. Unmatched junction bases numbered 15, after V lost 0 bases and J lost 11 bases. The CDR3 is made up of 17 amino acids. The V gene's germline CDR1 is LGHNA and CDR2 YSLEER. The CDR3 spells CASSQDLGDRGSNEQYF. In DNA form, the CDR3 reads TGCGCCAGCAGCCAAGATCTAGGGGACAGGGGTAGCAATGAGCAGTACTTC.

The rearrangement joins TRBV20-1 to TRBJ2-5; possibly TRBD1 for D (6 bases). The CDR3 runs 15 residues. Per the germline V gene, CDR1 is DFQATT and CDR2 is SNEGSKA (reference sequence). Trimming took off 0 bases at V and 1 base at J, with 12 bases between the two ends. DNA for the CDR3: TGCAGTGCTAGAGATCGAAGGACAGCCCAAGAGACCCAGTACTTC. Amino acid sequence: CSARDRRTAQETQYF.

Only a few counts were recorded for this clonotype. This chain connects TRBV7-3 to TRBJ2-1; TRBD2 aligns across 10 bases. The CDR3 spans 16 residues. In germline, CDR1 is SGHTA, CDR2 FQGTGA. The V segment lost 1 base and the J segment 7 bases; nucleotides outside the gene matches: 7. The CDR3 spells CASSLSPSGSSNEQFF. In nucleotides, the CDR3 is TGTGCCAGCAGCTTAAGCCCTAGCGGGAGTAGTAATGAGCAGTTCTTC. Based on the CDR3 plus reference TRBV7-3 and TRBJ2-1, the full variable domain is GAGVSQTPSNKVTEKGKYVELRCDPISGHTALYWYRQSLGQGPEFLIYFQGTGAADDSGLPNDRFFAVRPEGSVSTLKIQRTERGDSAVYLCASSLSPSGSSNEQFFGPGTRLTVL.

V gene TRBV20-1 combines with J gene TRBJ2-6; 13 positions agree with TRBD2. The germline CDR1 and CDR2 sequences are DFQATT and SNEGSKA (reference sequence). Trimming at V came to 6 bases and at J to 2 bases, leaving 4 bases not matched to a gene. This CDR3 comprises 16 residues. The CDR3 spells CSATSGRAAGANVLTF. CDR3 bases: TGCAGTGCAACTAGCGGGAGGGCCGCTGGGGCCAACGTCCTGACTTTC.

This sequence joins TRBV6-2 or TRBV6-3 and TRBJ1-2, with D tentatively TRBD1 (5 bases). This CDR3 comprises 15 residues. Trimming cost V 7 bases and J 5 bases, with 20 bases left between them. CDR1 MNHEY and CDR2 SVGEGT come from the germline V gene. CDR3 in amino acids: CASTTPIKGIYGYTF. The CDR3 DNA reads TGTGCCAGCACCACTCCCATAAAGGGGATTTATGGCTACACCTTC.

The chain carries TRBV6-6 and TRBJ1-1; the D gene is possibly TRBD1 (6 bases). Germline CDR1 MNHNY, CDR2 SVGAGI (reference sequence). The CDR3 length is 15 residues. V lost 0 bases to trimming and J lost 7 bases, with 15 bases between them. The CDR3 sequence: CASSYSNLGGGEAFF. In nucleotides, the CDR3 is TGTGCCAGCAGTTACTCGAATCTCGGGGGCGGTGAAGCTTTCTTT.

CDR3 protein: CASSLVWENRGTYEQYF. CDR3 in DNA: TGTGCCAGCAGCTTAGTATGGGAGAACAGAGGAACATACGAGCAGTACTTC. V gene TRBV7-9 combines with J gene TRBJ2-5; D possibly corresponds to TRBD2 (5 bases). With the DNA end fitting TRBJ2-7 better, the J assignment may be wrong. Germline loops: CDR1 SEHNR, CDR2 FQNEAQ (reference sequence). The CDR3 is 17 amino acids.

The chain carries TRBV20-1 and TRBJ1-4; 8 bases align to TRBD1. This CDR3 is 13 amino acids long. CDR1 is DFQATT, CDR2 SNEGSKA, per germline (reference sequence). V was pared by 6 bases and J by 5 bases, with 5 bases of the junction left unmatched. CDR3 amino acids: CSANRGTNEKLFF. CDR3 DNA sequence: TGCAGTGCAAACAGGGGGACAAATGAAAAACTGTTTTTT.

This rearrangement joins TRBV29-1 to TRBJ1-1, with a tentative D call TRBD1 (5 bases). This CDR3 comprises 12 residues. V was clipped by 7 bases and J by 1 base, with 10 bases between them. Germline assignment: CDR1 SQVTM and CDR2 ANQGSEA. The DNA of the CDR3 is TGCAGCGGTTCCGGGGCGAACACTGAAGCTTTCTTT. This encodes CSGSGANTEAFF.

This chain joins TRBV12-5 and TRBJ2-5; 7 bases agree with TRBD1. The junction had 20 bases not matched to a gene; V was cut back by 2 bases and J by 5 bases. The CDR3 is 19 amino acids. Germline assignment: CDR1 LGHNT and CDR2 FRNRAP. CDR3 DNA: TGTGCTAGTGGTTTGCCAACCTCCGGGACAGCATACCGGAGGGAGACCCAGTACTTC. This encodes CASGLPTSGTAYRRETQYF.

The CDR3 protein is CASSLTGARGHEQFF. The CDR3 nucleotides read TGTGCCAGCAGTCTCACAGGGGCCAGGGGGCATGAGCAGTTCTTC. The genes are TRBV12-3 or TRBV12-4 and TRBJ2-1; 8 bases are a match to TRBD1. The CDR3 loop spans 15 amino acids. Unmatched junction bases numbered 11, after V lost 5 bases and J lost 8 bases.

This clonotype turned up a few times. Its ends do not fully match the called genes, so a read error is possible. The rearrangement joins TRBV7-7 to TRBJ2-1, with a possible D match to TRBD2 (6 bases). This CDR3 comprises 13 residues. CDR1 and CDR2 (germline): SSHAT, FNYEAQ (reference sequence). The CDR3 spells CASSRDFYNEQFF. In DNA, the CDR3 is TGTGCTAGCAGCCGGGACTTCTACAATGAGCAGTTCTTC.

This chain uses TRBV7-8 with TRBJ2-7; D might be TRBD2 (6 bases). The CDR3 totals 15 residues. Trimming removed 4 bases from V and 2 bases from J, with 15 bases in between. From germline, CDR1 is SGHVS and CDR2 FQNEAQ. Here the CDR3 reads CASSSTPGLTYEQYF. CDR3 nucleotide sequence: TGTGCCAGCAGCTCAACCCCGGGACTGACCTACGAGCAGTACTTC.

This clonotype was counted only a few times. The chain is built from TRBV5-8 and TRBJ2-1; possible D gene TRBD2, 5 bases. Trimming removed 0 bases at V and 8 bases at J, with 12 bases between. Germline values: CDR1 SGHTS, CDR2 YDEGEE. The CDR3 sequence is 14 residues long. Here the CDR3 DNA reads TGTGCCAGCAGCTTGGTGGGTGTGAGGGATGAGCAGTTCTTC. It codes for CASSLVGVRDEQFF.

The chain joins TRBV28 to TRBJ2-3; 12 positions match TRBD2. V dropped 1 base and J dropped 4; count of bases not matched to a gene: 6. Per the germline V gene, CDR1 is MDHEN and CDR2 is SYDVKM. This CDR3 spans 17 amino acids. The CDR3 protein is CASSLLLAGGWSDTQYF. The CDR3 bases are TGTGCCAGCAGTTTATTACTAGCGGGAGGATGGTCAGATACGCAGTATTTT. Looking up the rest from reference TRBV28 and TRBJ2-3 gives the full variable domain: DVKVTQSSRYLVKRTGEKVFLECVQDMDHENMFWYRQDPGLGLRLIYFSYDVKMKEKGDIPEGYSVSREKKERFSLILESASTNQTSMYLCASSLLLAGGWSDTQYFGPGTRLTVL.

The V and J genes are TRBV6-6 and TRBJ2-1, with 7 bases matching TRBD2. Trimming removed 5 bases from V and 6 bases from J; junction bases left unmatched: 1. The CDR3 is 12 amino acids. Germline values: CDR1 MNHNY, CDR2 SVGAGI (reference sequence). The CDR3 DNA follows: TGTGCCAGCAGTAAGCGGGGCAATGAGCAGTTCTTC. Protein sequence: CASSKRGNEQFF.